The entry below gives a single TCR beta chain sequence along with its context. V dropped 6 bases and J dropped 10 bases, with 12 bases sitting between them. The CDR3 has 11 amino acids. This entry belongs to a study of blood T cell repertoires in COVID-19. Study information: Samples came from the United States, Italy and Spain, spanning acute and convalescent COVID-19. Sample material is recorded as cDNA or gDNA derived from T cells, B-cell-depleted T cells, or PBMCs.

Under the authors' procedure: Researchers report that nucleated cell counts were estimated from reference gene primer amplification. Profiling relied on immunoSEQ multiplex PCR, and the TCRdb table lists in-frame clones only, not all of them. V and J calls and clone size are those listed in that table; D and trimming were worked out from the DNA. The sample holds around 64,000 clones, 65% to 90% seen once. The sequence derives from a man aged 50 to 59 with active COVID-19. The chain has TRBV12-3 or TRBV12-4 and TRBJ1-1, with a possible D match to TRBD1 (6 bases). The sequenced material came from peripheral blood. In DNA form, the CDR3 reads TGTGCCAGCAGCCAGGGGACCAGAGCTTTCTTT. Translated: CASSQGTRAFF.